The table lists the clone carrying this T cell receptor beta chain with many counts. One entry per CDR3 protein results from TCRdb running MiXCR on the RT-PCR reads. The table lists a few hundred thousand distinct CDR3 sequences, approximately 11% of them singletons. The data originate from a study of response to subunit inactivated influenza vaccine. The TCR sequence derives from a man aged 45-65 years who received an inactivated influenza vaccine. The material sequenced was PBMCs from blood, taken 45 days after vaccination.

The CDR3 protein is CASSNRNANTGELFF. The CDR3 region has the DNA TGCGCCAGCAGCAACAGAAATGCGAACACCGGGGAGCTGTTTTTT. The V gene is TRBV5-1, the J gene TRBJ2-2; no definite D call. Deletions cut 4 bases from V and 0 bases from J, with 10 bases between. CDR3 length: 15 amino acids. Germline CDR1 reads SGHRS; CDR2 reads YFSETQ. The variable domain in full, with the rest retrieved from reference TRBV5-1 and TRBJ2-2, is KAGVTQTPRYLIKTRGQQVTLSCSPISGHRSVSWYQQTPGQGLQFLFEYFSETQRNKGNFPGRFSGRQFSNSRSEMNVSTLELGDSALYLCASSNRNANTGELFFGEGSRLTVL.